This TCR beta chain was documented in a study of spatial heterogeneity in lung cancer. Study summary: Matched bulk RNA-seq yielded a T cell transcriptional module score. Counts of TCR transcripts in tumor regions correlated strongly with that score.

Trimming removed 3 bases from V and 5 bases from J, with 10 bases in between. Germline lookup yields CDR1 SGHTA and CDR2 FQGTGA. The CDR3 spans 13 residues. This clonotype is deemed medium-sized. Its antigen is still unknown. As to time point: sample taken at primary tumor resection. Study observations and caveats: Tumoral mutation counts were tracked by counts of expanded intratumoral alpha and beta TCRs. Coverage estimated for tumor T cells reached 6.5% to 8% for alpha chains and roughly 13% for beta chains.

Individually, TCR cDNA molecules were each labelled with a unique molecular identifier. TCRdb reprocessed the 5' RACE reads via MiXCR and lists one record per CDR3 protein. This table has 20,000 to 25,000 distinct CDR3 sequences, around 10% appearing once. The chain couples TRBV7-3 to TRBJ1-1, with D possibly TRBD1 on 6 matching bases. The sample was lung tumor tissue, taken at surgery. The clonotype comes from a male donor with early-stage non-small cell lung cancer. The DNA for the CDR3 is TGTGCCAGCAGCTTTAGGGGGAATACTGAAGCTTTCTTT. Translated, it gives CASSFRGNTEAFF.